This T cell receptor (beta chain) came from a study of shared clonotypes between healthy human individuals. Overall study context: The plates for each donor numbered three CD4 naive, three CD4 memory, two CD8 naive and one CD8 memory. Findings of the study overall: Clonotypes not shared had lower generation probabilities than those common to all four donors.

For this clone: Its target is not known.

The V end lost 4 bases, the J end lost 3 bases, and 13 bases lay between the germline ends. The V gene's germline CDR1 is SGHRS and CDR2 YFSETQ. The CDR3 sequence is 14 residues long. Profiled with immunoSEQ multiplex PCR; TCRdb holds only in-frame clones, not every one. Of about 2.3 million clones in the sample, around 90% were seen once. Sample: naive CD4+ T cells from PBMCs. Subset denoted: CD45RA+ positively selected. The chain joins TRBV5-1 to TRBJ2-5, with a weak D call TRBD1 (5 bases). The receptor was isolated from a man aged 18 to 29 in good health. Some clones in this sample may be carry-over from other donors' samples. The CDR3, as DNA: TGCGCCAGCAGCCCTGACAGTACCGAAGAGACCCAGTACTTC. Protein sequence: CASSPDSTEETQYF.